Sequencing of this T cell receptor beta chain was carried out in a study of response to subunit inactivated influenza vaccine. Turning to this clonotype: The antigen is undetermined.

TCRdb reanalysed the RT-PCR reads using MiXCR and keeps one entry per CDR3 protein. The sample consists of fewer than 400,000 distinct CDR3 sequences, 21% of them appearing once. Trimming shortened V by 4 bases and J by 3 bases, and 10 bases separated the two germline ends. In germline, CDR1 is SGHNT, CDR2 YYREEE (reference sequence). The CDR3 has 13 amino acids. Findings of the study overall: Authors suggested seasonal influenza vaccinations each recruit few new T cells.

This material consisted of PBMCs from blood, taken less than 22 months after vaccination. This chain links TRBV5-4 with TRBJ2-5, with unresolved D. This clonotype was obtained from a man between 50 and 70 years old who received an inactivated influenza vaccine. In DNA, the CDR3 is TGTGCCAGCAGCCCCCCCTTCAAAGAGACCCAGTACTTC. This codes for CASSPPFKETQYF.